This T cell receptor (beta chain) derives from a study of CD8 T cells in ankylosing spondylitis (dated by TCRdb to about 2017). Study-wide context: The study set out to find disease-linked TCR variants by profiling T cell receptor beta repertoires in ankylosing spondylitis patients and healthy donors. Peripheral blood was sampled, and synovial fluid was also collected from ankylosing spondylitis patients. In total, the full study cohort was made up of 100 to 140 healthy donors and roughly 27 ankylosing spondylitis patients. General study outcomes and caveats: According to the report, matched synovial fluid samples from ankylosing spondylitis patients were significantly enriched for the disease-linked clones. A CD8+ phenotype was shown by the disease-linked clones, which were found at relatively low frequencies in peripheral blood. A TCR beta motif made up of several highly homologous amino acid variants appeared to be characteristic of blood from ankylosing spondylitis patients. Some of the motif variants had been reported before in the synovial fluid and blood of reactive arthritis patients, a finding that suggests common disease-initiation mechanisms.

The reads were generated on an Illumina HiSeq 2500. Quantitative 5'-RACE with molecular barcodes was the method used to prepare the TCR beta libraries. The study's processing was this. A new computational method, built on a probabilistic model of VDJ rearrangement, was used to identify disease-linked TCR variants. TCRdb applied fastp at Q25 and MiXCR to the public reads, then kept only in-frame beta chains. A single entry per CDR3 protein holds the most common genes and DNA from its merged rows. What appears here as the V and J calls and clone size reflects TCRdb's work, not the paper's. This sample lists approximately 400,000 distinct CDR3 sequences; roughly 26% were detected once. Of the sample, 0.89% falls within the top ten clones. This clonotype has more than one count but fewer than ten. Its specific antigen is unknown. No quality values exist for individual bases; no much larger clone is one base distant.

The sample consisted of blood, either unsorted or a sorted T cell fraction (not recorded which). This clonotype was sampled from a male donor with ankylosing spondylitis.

The CDR3: CSGSLTGATEAFF. The DNA reads as follows: TGCAGCGGGTCCCTAACAGGGGCAACTGAAGCTTTCTTT. The V gene is TRBV29-1 and the J gene is TRBJ1-1, and TRBD1 aligns with 7 junction nucleotides. Looking up the germline V gene yields CDR1 SQVTM and CDR2 ANQGSEA. Including the terminal cysteine and phenylalanine, the CDR3 comprises 13 residues. The sequence is cut down to CDR3 DNA, 39 bases in frame from base 1. Compared with germline, V lacks 7 bases and J lacks 5 bases; bases without a gene match: 10. Reference TRBV29-1 and TRBJ1-1 proteins supply the regions before and after the CDR3; the full variable domain is: SAVISQKPSRDICQRGTSLTIQCQVDSQVTMMFWYRQQPGQSLTLIATANQGSEATYESGFVIDKFPISRPNLTFSTLTVSNMSPEDSSIYLCSGSLTGATEAFFGQGTRLTVV.